One sample yielded the 17 T cell receptor beta chains listed below, sequenced in a study of blood T cell repertoires in COVID-19. Profiling relied on immunoSEQ multiplex PCR, and the TCRdb table lists in-frame clones only, not all of them. The sample yields 50,000 or so clones, more than 70% seen once. The specimen sequenced was peripheral blood. The source is a woman aged 60-70 years with acute or convalescent COVID-19.

This sequence joins TRBV6-1 and TRBJ1-1, with D perhaps matching TRBD1 (6 bases). The CDR3 extends over 13 amino acids. CDR1 is MNHNS, CDR2 SASEGT, per germline. Trimming cost V 2 bases and J 4 bases, with 8 bases left between them. CDR3 DNA sequence: TGTGCCAGCAGTGAATCCAGGGGCACTGAAGCTTTCTTT. Translating it yields CASSESRGTEAFF.

The rearrangement joins TRBV5-1 to TRBJ2-5, with 10 nucleotides matching TRBD2. J gave up 5 bases and V 4 bases, and 14 bases lay outside the gene matches. The length of the CDR3 is 17 residues. CDR1 is SGHRS and CDR2 is YFSETQ in the germline V gene. The CDR3 DNA sequence: TGCGCCAGCAGCACTAGCGGGGCACGGCACCCCCTGGAGACCCAGTACTTC. Protein sequence: CASSTSGARHPLETQYF.

In this sample, this clone turned up once. The chain couples TRBV3-1 (or the pseudogene TRBV3-2) to TRBJ2-1, with 7 positions matching TRBD2. This CDR3 region has 16 residues. Germline V lookup: CDR1 LGHDT, CDR2 YNNKEL (reference sequence). The V gene end was trimmed by 1 base and the J gene end by 5 bases; junction bases not matched to a gene: 8. Here the CDR3 reads CASSQAGGSRHNEQFF. The CDR3 nucleotides read TGTGCCAGCAGCCAAGCTGGCGGGAGCAGACACAATGAGCAGTTCTTC.

V gene TRBV27 combines with J gene TRBJ1-5; no definite D call. The CDR3 spans 14 residues. Per germline, CDR1 MNHEY and CDR2 SMNVEV (reference sequence). The germline V and J ends were trimmed by 5 bases and 4 bases, with 12 bases remaining between them. CDR3 loop: CASSPRGPNQPQHF. The CDR3, as DNA: TGTGCCAGCAGTCCCAGAGGTCCAAATCAGCCCCAGCATTTT.

V is TRBV7-6 and J is TRBJ2-5; TRBD2 matches at 13 bases. The germline V gene encodes CDR1 SGHVS and CDR2 FNYEAQ. This CDR3 has 16 residues. The V and J ends lost 5 bases and 4 bases, in that order; junction bases with no gene match: 7. This CDR3 reads CASSEGLAGVRETQYF. The CDR3 DNA sequence: TGTGCCAGCAGCGAAGGACTAGCGGGAGTTAGAGAGACCCAGTACTTC.

V usage is TRBV2 and J usage is TRBJ1-4, with TRBD1 matching over 8 bases. CDR3 size: 15 residues. Germline values: CDR1 SNHLY, CDR2 FYNNEI. After removal of 9 bases from V and 5 bases from J, the junction contained 11 bases not matched to a gene. The CDR3 loop reads CASTDRGQSNEKLFF. In DNA, the CDR3 is TGTGCCAGTACCGACAGGGGTCAGTCGAATGAAAAACTGTTTTTT. The full variable domain, with the rest looked up from reference TRBV2 and TRBJ1-4, is EPEVTQTPSHQVTQMGQEVILRCVPISNHLYFYWYRQILGQKVEFLVSFYNNEISEKSEIFDDQFSVERPDGSNFTLKIRSTKLEDSAMYFCASTDRGQSNEKLFFGSGTQLSVL.

Notes on this clone: Because the CDR3's place on the DNA is in doubt, the DNA is left out and the CDR3 is given as listed by TCRdb. This sequence joins TRBV12-3 or TRBV12-4 and TRBJ2-7; TRBD2 reflects the table's D call only, with no check against the DNA. With termini counted, the CDR3 has 13 amino acids. CDR3 residues: CASSSSGGREQYF.

The table lists this clone with a count of one. V is TRBV3-1 (or the pseudogene TRBV3-2) and J is TRBJ2-3; a weak D match, TRBD1 (7 bases). The CDR3 runs to 13 residues. The V gene's germline CDR1 is LGHDT and CDR2 YNNKEL (reference sequence). Deletions cut 4 bases from V and 5 bases from J, with 10 bases between. The CDR3 loop is CASSRQGGDTQYF. In nucleotides, the CDR3 is TGTGCCAGCAGCCGGCAGGGGGGAGATACGCAGTATTTT.

The CDR3 protein is CASSFSGYGYTF. In DNA, the CDR3 is TGTGCCAGCAGCTTTTCGGGCTATGGCTACACCTTC. V is TRBV11-1 and J is TRBJ1-2, with D unclear. The length of the CDR3 is 12 residues. The germline gives CDR1 SGHAT, CDR2 FQDESV (reference sequence). Trimming stripped 3 bases from V and 4 bases from J, with 6 bases between.

This chain links TRBV3-1 (or the pseudogene TRBV3-2) with TRBJ1-4; TRBD1 matches 7 bases. The CDR3 totals 18 residues. V gave up 2 bases and J gave up 7 bases; unmatched junction bases: 16. The germline gives CDR1 LGHDT, CDR2 YNNKEL (reference sequence). The CDR3 here is CASSQSSLGGSGGEKLFF. The CDR3 nucleotides read TGTGCCAGCAGCCAAAGTTCATTAGGGGGCAGTGGAGGTGAAAAACTGTTTTTT.

CDR3 sequence reads: CASSVSGTSTDTQYF. The CDR3 DNA reads TGTGCCAGCAGCGTGTCGGGAACTAGCACAGATACGCAGTATTTT. The chain couples TRBV9 to TRBJ2-3; perhaps TRBD2 as D (5 bases). The V gene lost 2 bases and the J gene lost 0 bases, with 10 bases spanning the gap. The germline V gene encodes CDR1 SGDLS and CDR2 YYNGEE. This CDR3 region has 15 residues.

The J gene is TRBJ2-4, the V gene TRBV7-6; D is undetermined. Germline lookup yields CDR1 SGHVS and CDR2 FNYEAQ. The CDR3 is made up of 13 amino acids. The V end lost 2 bases, the J end lost 5 bases, and 7 bases lay between the germline ends. CDR3 protein: CASSLTVQNIQYF. For the CDR3, the DNA is TGTGCCAGCAGCTTAACGGTCCAAAACATTCAGTACTTC.

This clone occurred once. This sequence joins TRBV21-1 and TRBJ1-2; the table's D call TRBD1 went unverified against the DNA. TRBV21-1 has pseudogene status. This CDR3 has 15 amino acids. Written as DNA, the CDR3 is TGTGCCAGCAGCAAAGTTTGGGGGCCCCTATGTAGCTACACCTTC. Its translation: CASSKVWGPLCSYTF.

This chain joins TRBV11-2 and TRBJ1-4, with TRBD1 matching over 8 bases. The CDR3 totals 14 residues. V shed 3 bases and J 6 bases; nucleotides not matched to a gene: 3. Germline V gene lookup returns CDR1 SGHAT and CDR2 FQNNGV. DNA for the CDR3: TGTGCCAGCAGCTTTGGGACAGGATATGAAAAACTGTTTTTT. The encoded protein is CASSFGTGYEKLFF.

This chain uses TRBV18 with TRBJ1-5, with 7 bases identical to TRBD1. This CDR3 spans 15 amino acids. Germline trimming cut 3 bases from V and 6 bases from J; bases unmatched to any gene: 8. The germline CDR1 and CDR2 sequences are KGHSH and LQKENI. CDR3 coding DNA: TGTGCCAGCTCACCGGACAGGACCTACGGTCAGCCCCAGCATTTT. It encodes CASSPDRTYGQPQHF.

The CDR3 protein is CASSPPGQGFSYEQYF. CDR3 in DNA: TGTGCCAGCTCACCACCGGGACAGGGTTTTTCCTACGAGCAGTACTTC. The rearrangement links TRBV18 to TRBJ2-7; 9 bases map to TRBD1. V shed 0 bases and J 1 base; nucleotides not matched to a gene: 4. CDR1 is KGHSH and CDR2 is LQKENI in the germline V gene. This CDR3 contains 16 residues. The whole variable domain, filled in from reference TRBV18 and TRBJ2-7, reads NAGVMQNPRHLVRRRGQEARLRCSPMKGHSHVYWYRQLPEEGLKFMVYLQKENIIDESGMPKERFSAEFPKEGPSILRIQQVVRGDSAAYFCASSPPGQGFSYEQYFGPGTRLTVT.

The gene calls are TRBV6-6 and TRBJ1-1; D is perhaps TRBD1 (5 bases). Germline V gene lookup returns CDR1 MNHNY and CDR2 SVGAGI (reference sequence). The CDR3 totals 13 residues. The V end lost 0 bases, the J end lost 6 bases, and 8 bases lay between the germline ends. As DNA, the CDR3 is TGTGCCAGCAGTTACTCGTGGGGGGCTGAAGCTTTCTTT. It codes for CASSYSWGAEAFF.